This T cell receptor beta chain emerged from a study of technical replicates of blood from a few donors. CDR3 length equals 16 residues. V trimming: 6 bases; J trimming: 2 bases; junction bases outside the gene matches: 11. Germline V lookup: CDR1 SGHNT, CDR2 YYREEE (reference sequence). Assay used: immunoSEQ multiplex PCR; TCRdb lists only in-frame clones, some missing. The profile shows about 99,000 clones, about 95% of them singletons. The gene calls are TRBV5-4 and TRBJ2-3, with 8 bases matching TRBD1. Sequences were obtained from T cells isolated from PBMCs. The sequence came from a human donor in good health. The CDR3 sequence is CASTGGRGPYTDTQYF. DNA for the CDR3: TGTGCCAGCACCGGAGGCAGGGGGCCGTACACAGATACGCAGTATTTT.